Listed below are T cell receptor beta chains from one sample, sequenced in a study of synovial regulatory T cells in juvenile arthritis. Sequencing used immunoSEQ multiplex PCR; TCRdb keeps in-frame clones, though not all of them. Its clone listing holds about 10,000 clones. The sequencing sample was made of Treg cells from blood. Receptor source: a donor aged 2 to 35 with juvenile idiopathic arthritis. Both conserved end residues are part of each CDR3.

>15|TRBJ2-7|TRBV4-2
CASSQDPLADYEQYF
>14|TRBJ2-3|TRBV28
CASSLGGGSGRLYF
>13|TRBJ2-4|TRBV5-5
CASSDRAKNIQYF
>13|TRBJ2-7|TRBV11-3
CASSRTPSYEQYF
>16|TRBJ2-2|TRBV4-2
CASRSGGLLNTGELFF
>14|TRBJ2-7|TRBV4-3
CASSPDRGLYEQYF
>14|TRBJ2-3|TRBV5-6
CASSLGSHQDTQYF
>12|TRBJ2-1|TRBV5-8
CASSSELNEQFF
>14|TRBJ1-2|TRBV2
CARGGTGLSLGYTF
>15|TRBJ2-3|TRBV21-1
CASRQSSNSTDTQYF
>15|TRBJ1-2|TRBV6-1
CASSSDLGNLYGYTF
>14|TRBJ2-4|TRBV5-4
CASSDRLGKNIQYF
>16|TRBJ1-4|TRBV5-4
CASSSQPGQVNEKLFF
>15|TRBJ2-7|TRBV6-1
CASRLDQGQTYEQYF
>16|TRBJ2-2|TRBV19
CASKHSPGLNTGELFF
>16|TRBJ1-6|TRBV19
CASSIGYGQGGSPLHF
>14|TRBJ1-1|TRBV27
CASSRQGTNTEAFF
>14|TRBJ1-4|TRBV5-1
CASSLERSNEKLFF